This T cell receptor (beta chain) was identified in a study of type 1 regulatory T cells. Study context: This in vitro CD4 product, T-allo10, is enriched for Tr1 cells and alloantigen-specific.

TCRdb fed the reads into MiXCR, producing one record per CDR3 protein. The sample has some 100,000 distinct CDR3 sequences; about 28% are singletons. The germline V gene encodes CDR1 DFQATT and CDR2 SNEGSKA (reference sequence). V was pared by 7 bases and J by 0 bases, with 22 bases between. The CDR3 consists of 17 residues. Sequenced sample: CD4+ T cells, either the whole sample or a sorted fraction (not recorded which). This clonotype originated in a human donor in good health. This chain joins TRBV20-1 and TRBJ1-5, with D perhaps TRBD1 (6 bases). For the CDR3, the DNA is TGCAGTGTCAGAACCCCTTGGACAGTCTATAGCAATCAGCCCCAGCATTTT. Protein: CSVRTPWTVYSNQPQHF.